This T cell receptor (beta chain) was identified in a study of Graves' ophthalmopathy and Graves' hyperthyroidism. Study-level findings and limits: Ophthalmopathy could be told apart from stable hyperthyroidism by a 13-signature model (87.88% sensitivity, around 78% specificity). The model forecast ophthalmopathy progression, reaching 60% to 71% sensitivity and 72.22% specificity. Most clonotypes expanded in thyroid above 0.001 frequency were present in blood too.

Transcripts of RNA were the source for amplifying TCR beta CDR3 regions. Second-round multiplex PCR came after first-round RT-PCR with HTBI primers. TCRdb fed the multiplex PCR reads into MiXCR, producing one record per CDR3 protein. Of hundreds of thousands of distinct CDR3 sequences in the sample, roughly 41% were seen once. PBMCs originated in roughly 10 ml of fresh peripheral blood. The V gene's germline CDR1 is DFQATT and CDR2 SNEGSKA (reference sequence). The germline V and J ends were trimmed by 3 bases and 7 bases, with 15 bases remaining between them. The CDR3 extends over 13 amino acids. In the case of this clonotype: Antigen: not known.

The sequence came from an adult man with Graves' ophthalmopathy. V usage is TRBV20-1 and J usage is TRBJ1-2; D is undetermined. Sequences were obtained from peripheral blood. The DNA of the CDR3 is TGCAGTGCTAGTAGGTTAGGGATCCGTGGCTACACCTTC. It codes for CSASRLGIRGYTF.